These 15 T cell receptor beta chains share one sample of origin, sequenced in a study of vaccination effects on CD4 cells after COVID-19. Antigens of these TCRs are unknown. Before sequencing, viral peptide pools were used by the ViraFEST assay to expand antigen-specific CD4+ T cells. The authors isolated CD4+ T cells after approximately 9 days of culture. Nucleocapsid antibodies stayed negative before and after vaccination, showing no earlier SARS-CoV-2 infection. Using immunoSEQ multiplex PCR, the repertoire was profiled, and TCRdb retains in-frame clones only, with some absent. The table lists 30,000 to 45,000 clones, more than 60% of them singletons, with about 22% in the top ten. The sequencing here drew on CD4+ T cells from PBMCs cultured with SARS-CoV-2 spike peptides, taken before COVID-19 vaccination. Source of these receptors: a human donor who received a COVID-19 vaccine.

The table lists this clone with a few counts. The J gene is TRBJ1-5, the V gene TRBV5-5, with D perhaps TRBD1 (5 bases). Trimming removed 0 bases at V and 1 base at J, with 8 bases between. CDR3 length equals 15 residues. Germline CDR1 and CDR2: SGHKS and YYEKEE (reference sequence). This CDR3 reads CASSLEGMSNQPQHF. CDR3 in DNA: TGTGCCAGCAGCTTGGAGGGGATGAGCAATCAGCCCCAGCATTTT.

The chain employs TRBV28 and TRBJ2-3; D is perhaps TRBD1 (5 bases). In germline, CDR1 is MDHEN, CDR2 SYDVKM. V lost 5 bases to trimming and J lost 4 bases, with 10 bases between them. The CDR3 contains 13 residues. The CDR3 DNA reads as TGTGCCAGCAGTGGGGCAGGGCCAGATACGCAGTATTTT. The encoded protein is CASSGAGPDTQYF. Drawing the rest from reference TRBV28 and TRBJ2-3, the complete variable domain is DVKVTQSSRYLVKRTGEKVFLECVQDMDHENMFWYRQDPGLGLRLIYFSYDVKMKEKGDIPEGYSVSREKKERFSLILESASTNQTSMYLCASSGAGPDTQYFGPGTRLTVL.

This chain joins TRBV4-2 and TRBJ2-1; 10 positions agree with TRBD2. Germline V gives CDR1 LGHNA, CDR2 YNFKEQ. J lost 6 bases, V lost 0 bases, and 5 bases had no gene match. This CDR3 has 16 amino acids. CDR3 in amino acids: CASSQDRAGGINEQFF. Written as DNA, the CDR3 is TGTGCCAGCAGCCAAGACCGAGCGGGAGGGATCAATGAGCAGTTCTTC.

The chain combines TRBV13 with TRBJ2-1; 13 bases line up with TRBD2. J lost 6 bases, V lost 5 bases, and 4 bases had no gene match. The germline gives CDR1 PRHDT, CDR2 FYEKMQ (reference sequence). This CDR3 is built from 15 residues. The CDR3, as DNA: TGTGCCAGCAGCCGGACTAGCGGGAGAGGCAATGAGCAGTTCTTC. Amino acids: CASSRTSGRGNEQFF.

The CDR3 coding sequence is TGTGCCAGTAGTATAGCCCGACAGGGCGCGAACACTGAAGCTTTCTTT. It translates to CASSIARQGANTEAFF. This chain joins TRBV19 and TRBJ1-1; 7 nucleotides agree with TRBD1. V lost 1 base and J lost 1; bases outside the gene matches: 6. This CDR3 region has 16 residues. The germline CDR1 and CDR2 sequences are LNHDA and SQIVND (reference sequence). Full variable domain (remainder filled in from reference TRBV19 and TRBJ1-1): DGGITQSPKYLFRKEGQNVTLSCEQNLNHDAMYWYRQDPGQGLRLIYYSQIVNDFQKGDIAEGYSVSREKKESFPLTVTSAQKNPTAFYLCASSIARQGANTEAFFGQGTRLTVV.

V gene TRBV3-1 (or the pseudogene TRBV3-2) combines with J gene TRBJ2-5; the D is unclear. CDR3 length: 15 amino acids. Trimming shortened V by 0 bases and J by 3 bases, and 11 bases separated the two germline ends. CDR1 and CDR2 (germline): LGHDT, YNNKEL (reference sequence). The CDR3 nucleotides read TGTGCCAGCAGCCAAGAAAGGAACCGGAAAGAGACCCAGTACTTC. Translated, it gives CASSQERNRKETQYF.

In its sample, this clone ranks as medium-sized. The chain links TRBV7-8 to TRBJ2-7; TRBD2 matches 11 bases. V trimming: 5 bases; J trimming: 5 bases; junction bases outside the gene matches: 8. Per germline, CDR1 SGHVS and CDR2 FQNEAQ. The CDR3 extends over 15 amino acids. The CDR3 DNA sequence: TGTGCCAGCAGCCGAATTAGCGGGAGGGGGGACGAGCAGTACTTC. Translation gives CASSRISGRGDEQYF.

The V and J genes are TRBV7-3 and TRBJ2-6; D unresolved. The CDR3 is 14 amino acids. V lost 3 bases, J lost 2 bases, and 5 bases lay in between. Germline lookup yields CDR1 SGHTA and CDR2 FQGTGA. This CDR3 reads CASSFGPGANVLTF. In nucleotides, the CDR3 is TGTGCCAGCAGCTTCGGGCCTGGGGCCAACGTCCTGACTTTC.

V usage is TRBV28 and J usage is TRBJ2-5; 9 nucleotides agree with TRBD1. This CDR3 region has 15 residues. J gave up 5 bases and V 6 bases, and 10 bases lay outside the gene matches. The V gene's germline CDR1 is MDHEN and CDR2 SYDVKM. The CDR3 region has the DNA TGTGCCAGCAGCCTTACCGGGACAGGGAGGGAGACCCAGTACTTC. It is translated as CASSLTGTGRETQYF.

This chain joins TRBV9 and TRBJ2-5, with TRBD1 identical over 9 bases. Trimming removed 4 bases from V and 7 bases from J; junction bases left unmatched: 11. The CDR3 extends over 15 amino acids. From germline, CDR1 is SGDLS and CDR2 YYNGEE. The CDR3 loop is CASSLTGTGMGTQYF. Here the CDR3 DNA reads TGTGCCAGCAGCTTAACCGGGACAGGGATGGGGACCCAGTACTTC.

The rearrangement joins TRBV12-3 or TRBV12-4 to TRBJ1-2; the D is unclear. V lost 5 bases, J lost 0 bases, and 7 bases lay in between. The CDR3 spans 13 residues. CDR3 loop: CASSPIANYGYTF. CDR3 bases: TGTGCCAGCAGTCCTATAGCTAACTATGGCTACACCTTC.

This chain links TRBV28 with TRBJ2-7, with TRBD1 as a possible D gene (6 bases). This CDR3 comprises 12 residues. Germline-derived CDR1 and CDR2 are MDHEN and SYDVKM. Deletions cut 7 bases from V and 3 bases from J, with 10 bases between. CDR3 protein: CASTSGDYEQYF. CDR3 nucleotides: TGTGCCAGCACCTCAGGGGACTACGAGCAGTACTTC.

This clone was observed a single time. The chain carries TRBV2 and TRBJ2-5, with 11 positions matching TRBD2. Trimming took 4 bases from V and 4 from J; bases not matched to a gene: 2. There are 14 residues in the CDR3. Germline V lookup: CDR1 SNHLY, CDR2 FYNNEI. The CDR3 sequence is CASSGLAGGETQYF. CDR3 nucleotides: TGTGCCAGCAGTGGGCTAGCGGGAGGAGAGACCCAGTACTTC.

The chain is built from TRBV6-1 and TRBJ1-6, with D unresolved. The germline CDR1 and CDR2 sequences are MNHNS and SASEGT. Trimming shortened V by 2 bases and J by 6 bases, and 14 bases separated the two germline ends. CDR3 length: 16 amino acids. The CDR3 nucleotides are TGTGCCAGCAGTGAACAAGGGTCTTATGGTAATTCACCCCTCCACTTT. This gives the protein CASSEQGSYGNSPLHF.

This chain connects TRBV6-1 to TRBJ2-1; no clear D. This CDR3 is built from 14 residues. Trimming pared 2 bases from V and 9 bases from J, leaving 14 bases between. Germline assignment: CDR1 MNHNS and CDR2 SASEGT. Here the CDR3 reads CASSETFGRSEQFF. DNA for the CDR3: TGTGCCAGCAGTGAAACTTTCGGGCGGAGTGAGCAGTTCTTC.